Listed below are T cell receptor beta chains from one sample, sequenced in a study of long-term antiretroviral therapy in people with HIV. TCRdb keeps only in-frame clones here, not all; method: immunoSEQ multiplex PCR. The profile covers around 19,000 clones, with more than 70% appearing a single time and about 3.3% taken by the ten largest. Material: unsorted PBMCs, obtained 2.6 years after starting antiretroviral therapy. The receptors here all came from a woman aged 50 to 60 with HIV. Both conserved end residues are trimmed from each CDR3.

V	J	CDR3
TRBV7-9	TRBJ2-6	ASSSLWGTGDSGANVLT
TRBV25-1	TRBJ2-5	ASSESWGTQETQY
TRBV29-1	TRBJ1-2	SVYDRGSGYT
TRBV7-7	TRBJ1-1	ASSLVPQGRAF
TRBV28	TRBJ2-1	ASSSDTKRNEQF
TRBV5-1	TRBJ1-4	ASSSGRDVWNEKLF
TRBV18	TRBJ2-7	ASSLTADGAYEQY
TRBV9	TRBJ2-2	ASSQLAGYGTGELF
TRBV18	TRBJ1-2	ASSQTDGNYGYT
TRBV5-1	TRBJ2-2	ASSSGLARNTGELF
TRBV6-6	TRBJ2-2	ASKEGGRTGELF
TRBV7-9	TRBJ2-3	ASSPGTSGSTDTQY
TRBV5-6	TRBJ1-5	ASSPRGQPQH
TRBV5-4	TRBJ2-3	ASSSGQAQTDTQY
TRBV6-6	NA	ASSHPPGSRPYEQY
TRBV19	TRBJ2-2	ASSPGYTGELF
TRBV7-9	TRBJ2-7	ASSLVQRGGDEQY
TRBV7-2	TRBJ1-1	ASSPDTGMNTEAF
TRBV20-1	TRBJ2-1	SATSYNEQF
TRBV29-1	TRBJ2-1	SVGSGGAYNEQF
TRBV29-1	TRBJ2-3	SVPGTSGTDTQY
TRBV7-7	TRBJ2-3	ASSLGNLDTQY
TRBV6-9	TRBJ2-7	ASSCVDRGEREQY
TRBV27	TRBJ2-3	ASSLRTPGTDTQY
TRBV7-2	TRBJ2-3	ASSLVPGGGPDTQY
TRBV9	TRBJ1-2	ASSVGLVGSYGYT
TRBV28	TRBJ1-1	ASSFPLSEAF
TRBV7-9	TRBJ2-7	ASSNGVSYEQY
TRBV19	TRBJ2-5	ASSMGTQPPWETQY
TRBV27	TRBJ2-7	ASSLMGGSPYEQY
TRBV6-5	TRBJ2-5	ASIRSGPGETQY
TRBV5-5	TRBJ2-3	ASSLPADTQY
TRBV9	TRBJ2-1	ASSRAGGYNEQF
TRBV7-9	TRBJ1-1	ASINRGGEAF
TRBV21-1	TRBJ2-5	ASSKGFPIDSAETQY
TRBV5-1	TRBJ2-5	ASSSGETQY
TRBV4-1	TRBJ1-5	ASSQAGGNQPQH
TRBV7-9	TRBJ2-6	AATPTGANVLT
TRBV7-9	TRBJ2-3	ASSLGPSTDTQY
TRBV5-6	TRBJ1-2	ASSVEIYAREGPYGYT
TRBV6-5	TRBJ1-1	ASSPRTGHTEAF
TRBV4-3	TRBJ2-1	ASSLGTTIYNEQF
TRBV2	TRBJ2-7	ASRTGPLSYEQY
TRBV5-1	TRBJ2-1	ASSLGGSGRAGNEQF
TRBV19	TRBJ2-1	ASSIVVLGTAFSNEQF
TRBV7-8	TRBJ2-3	ASKVGREGTDTQY
TRBV13	TRBJ2-4	ASSARLAKNIQY
TRBV28	TRBJ2-1	ASSFGGQGYGEQF
TRBV28	TRBJ2-5	ASSPGLGETQY
TRBV5-4	TRBJ2-5	ASSPPGQALSAVETQY
TRBV5-6	TRBJ2-6	ASSSSSGANVLT
TRBV10-3	TRBJ1-4	AISWEPREKLF
TRBV11-2	TRBJ2-1	ASSLDPPPGNEQF
TRBV11-3	TRBJ1-1	ASSLGGTATEAF
TRBV4-1	TRBJ2-7	ASSQTGPYEQY
TRBV6-5	TRBJ1-3	ASSYRGSGNTIY
TRBV21-1	TRBJ2-1	ASSLRGGLAGVVYNEQF
TRBV7-9	TRBJ2-7	ASSQQGLAGRSYEQY